The rows below give T cell receptor beta chains drawn from one sample of a study of T cells after yellow fever vaccination. TCRdb fed the 5' RACE reads into MiXCR, producing one record per CDR3 protein. Here the sample spans about 240,000 distinct CDR3 sequences, 6% to 7.5% being singletons. The sample consisted of CD4+ T cells sorted from PBMCs, taken 15 days after the yellow fever booster vaccination. The receptors come from a man younger than 45 who received the YFV17D yellow fever vaccine. Both conserved end residues are part of each CDR3. Each record gives: D gene, J gene, clone size, V gene, CDR3 DNA, CDR3 protein. The D gene is left open where the match is weak. Expanded clones get a size class; other rows say once, few or many, or leave the size out.

D gene: NA; J gene: TRBJ2-1; clone size: many; V gene: TRBV2; CDR3 DNA: TGTGCCAGCAGTGTTCGAGGGTATGAGCAGTTCTTC; CDR3 protein: CASSVRGYEQFF
D gene: NA; J gene: TRBJ2-3; clone size: few; V gene: TRBV20-1; CDR3 DNA: TGCAGTGCTAGTCTAGCGTTAGATACGCAGTATTTT; CDR3 protein: CSASLALDTQYF
D gene: NA; J gene: TRBJ2-5; clone size: few; V gene: TRBV3-1; CDR3 DNA: TGTGCCAGCAGCCTCCCAGCGCCATTCCAAGAGACCCAGTACTTC; CDR3 protein: CASSLPAPFQETQYF
D gene: TRBD2; J gene: TRBJ2-4; clone size: many; V gene: TRBV7-9; CDR3 DNA: TGTGCCAGCAGCTCAGTAGCGGGAAAGGTGAACATTCAGTACTTC; CDR3 protein: CASSSVAGKVNIQYF
D gene: NA; J gene: TRBJ2-1; clone size: many; V gene: TRBV15; CDR3 DNA: TGTGCCACCAGCAGGACACTGGATGAGCAGTTCTTC; CDR3 protein: CATSRTLDEQFF
D gene: NA; J gene: TRBJ2-5; clone size: many; V gene: TRBV2; CDR3 DNA: TGTGCCAGCAGTCCCCAGGGACGGGAGACCCAGTACTTC; CDR3 protein: CASSPQGRETQYF
D gene: TRBD2; J gene: TRBJ2-2; clone size: many; V gene: TRBV5-1; CDR3 DNA: TGCGCCAGCAGCTCAAACATACTAGCGGGCAATACCGGGGAGCTGTTTTTT; CDR3 protein: CASSSNILAGNTGELFF
D gene: NA; J gene: TRBJ1-2; clone size: many; V gene: TRBV12-3/TRBV12-4; CDR3 DNA: TGTGCCAGCAGCATCCAGGGCTATGGCTACACCTTC; CDR3 protein: CASSIQGYGYTF
D gene: TRBD1; J gene: TRBJ1-5; clone size: few; V gene: TRBV5-1; CDR3 DNA: TGCGCCAGCAGAGACTGGGACAGAAGGGAAAATCAGCCCCAGCATTTT; CDR3 protein: CASRDWDRRENQPQHF
D gene: TRBD2; J gene: TRBJ2-1; clone size: NA; V gene: TRBV20-1; CDR3 DNA: TGCAGTGCTTGGACTAGCGGGATCTACAATGAGCAGTTCTTC; CDR3 protein: CSAWTSGIYNEQFF
D gene: NA; J gene: TRBJ2-2; clone size: few; V gene: TRBV2; CDR3 DNA: TGTGCCAGCAGTCTACCCGGGAGCGTTGGCACCGGGGAGCTGTTTTTT; CDR3 protein: CASSLPGSVGTGELFF
D gene: TRBD2; J gene: TRBJ2-2; clone size: few; V gene: TRBV11-3; CDR3 DNA: TGTGCCAGCAGCAAGCGGGAGAGGAACACCGGGGAGCTGTTTTTT; CDR3 protein: CASSKRERNTGELFF
D gene: TRBD2; J gene: TRBJ2-5; clone size: NA; V gene: TRBV14; CDR3 DNA: TGTGCCAGCAGCCAAGATCGGGTATCGAGCGGGAAGTACCAAGAGACCCAGTACTTC; CDR3 protein: CASSQDRVSSGKYQETQYF
D gene: NA; J gene: TRBJ2-1; clone size: many; V gene: TRBV7-9; CDR3 DNA: TGTGCCAGCAGCTCGTTCAATGAGCAGTTCTTC; CDR3 protein: CASSSFNEQFF
D gene: NA; J gene: TRBJ2-1; clone size: many; V gene: TRBV20-1; CDR3 DNA: TGCAGTGCTAGCGGCTCAGCGGTGAGGAGCTACAATGAGCAGTTCTTC; CDR3 protein: CSASGSAVRSYNEQFF
D gene: NA; J gene: TRBJ1-1; clone size: once; V gene: TRBV29-1; CDR3 DNA: TGCAGCGCACAAAGAGGACATGGGGAAGCTTTCTTT; CDR3 protein: CSAQRGHGEAFF
D gene: NA; J gene: TRBJ2-1; clone size: NA; V gene: TRBV10-3; CDR3 DNA: TGTGCCATAGGTCGCGGAGCGGGTCGCTCATCTGAGCAGTTCTTC; CDR3 protein: CAIGRGAGRSSEQFF
D gene: TRBD1; J gene: TRBJ2-1; clone size: few; V gene: TRBV6-2/TRBV6-3; CDR3 DNA: TGTGCCAGCAGTTACTTTCAGGGGGCGCGGAATGAGCAGTTCTTC; CDR3 protein: CASSYFQGARNEQFF
D gene: TRBD1; J gene: TRBJ2-3; clone size: NA; V gene: TRBV20-1; CDR3 DNA: TGCAGTGCTAGAGTTAGCCCAGGGGGCTACCCCACAGATACGCAGTATTTT; CDR3 protein: CSARVSPGGYPTDTQYF
D gene: NA; J gene: TRBJ2-1; clone size: many; V gene: TRBV5-1; CDR3 DNA: TGCGCCAGCAGCTTGGAGTATGAGCAGTTCTTC; CDR3 protein: CASSLEYEQFF
D gene: NA; J gene: TRBJ2-5; clone size: NA; V gene: TRBV7-2; CDR3 DNA: TGTGCCAGCAGCTTCGGGACCCAACAAGAGACCCAGTACTTC; CDR3 protein: CASSFGTQQETQYF
D gene: NA; J gene: TRBJ2-1; clone size: NA; V gene: TRBV24-1; CDR3 DNA: TGTGCCACCAGTGATACAACAGAATACAATGAGCAGTTCTTC; CDR3 protein: CATSDTTEYNEQFF
D gene: TRBD1; J gene: TRBJ1-2; clone size: many; V gene: TRBV7-9; CDR3 DNA: TGTGCCAGCAGCTTAGTCGGGACAGGGGAATTGCTAAGTGGCTACACCTTC; CDR3 protein: CASSLVGTGELLSGYTF
D gene: NA; J gene: TRBJ2-1; clone size: NA; V gene: TRBV6-5; CDR3 DNA: TGTGCCAGCAGTTACTCAGGGACAACCCCCTACAATGAGCAGTTCTTC; CDR3 protein: CASSYSGTTPYNEQFF
D gene: TRBD1; J gene: TRBJ2-7; clone size: NA; V gene: TRBV7-2; CDR3 DNA: TGTGCCAGCAGCTTATACAGGGGAGAACGCGAGCAGTACTTC; CDR3 protein: CASSLYRGEREQYF
D gene: TRBD1; J gene: TRBJ2-7; clone size: once; V gene: TRBV20-1; CDR3 DNA: TGCAGTGCTAGAGTTCGACAGGGGGCGGGAGAGCAGTACTTC; CDR3 protein: CSARVRQGAGEQYF
D gene: TRBD2; J gene: TRBJ2-3; clone size: many; V gene: TRBV14; CDR3 DNA: TGTGCCAGCAGCCCCTTTGGCCAAGCGGGAAAAGATACGCAGTATTTT; CDR3 protein: CASSPFGQAGKDTQYF
D gene: NA; J gene: TRBJ2-1; clone size: few; V gene: TRBV11-2; CDR3 DNA: TGTGCCAGCAGCTTTTACGACACCACCTACAATGAGCAGTTCTTC; CDR3 protein: CASSFYDTTYNEQFF
D gene: TRBD2; J gene: TRBJ2-2; clone size: many; V gene: TRBV7-2; CDR3 DNA: TGTGCCAGCAGCCGTCGACTAGCGACAGAGACCGGGGAGCTGTTTTTT; CDR3 protein: CASSRRLATETGELFF
D gene: TRBD1; J gene: TRBJ2-3; clone size: NA; V gene: TRBV5-1; CDR3 DNA: TGCGCCAGCAGCAGGACAGGGACCAACACAGATACGCAGTATTTT; CDR3 protein: CASSRTGTNTDTQYF
D gene: TRBD2; J gene: TRBJ2-5; clone size: NA; V gene: TRBV20-1; CDR3 DNA: TGCAGTGCAAGCTCACATACCCTTTCTGGGGGGGGCCAGTACTTC; CDR3 protein: CSASSHTLSGGGQYF
D gene: NA; J gene: TRBJ1-4; clone size: NA; V gene: TRBV20-1; CDR3 DNA: TGCAGTGCTAGCATCGGAGAAGTCGAAAAACTGTTTTTT; CDR3 protein: CSASIGEVEKLFF
D gene: NA; J gene: TRBJ1-2; clone size: few; V gene: TRBV6-5; CDR3 DNA: TGTGCCAGCAGTTACTCACTCGACACCAGCGATGGCTACACCTTC; CDR3 protein: CASSYSLDTSDGYTF
D gene: TRBD1; J gene: TRBJ2-7; clone size: many; V gene: TRBV13; CDR3 DNA: TGTGCCAGCAGCTTTGGACAGGGGGCGAAGCAGTACTTC; CDR3 protein: CASSFGQGAKQYF
D gene: TRBD1; J gene: TRBJ1-5; clone size: many; V gene: TRBV6-5; CDR3 DNA: TGTGCCAGCAGAAAGACAGGGAGCAATCAGCCCCAGCATTTT; CDR3 protein: CASRKTGSNQPQHF
D gene: NA; J gene: TRBJ2-5; clone size: NA; V gene: TRBV7-6; CDR3 DNA: TGTGCCAGCAGCTTAATGCAGGGGGAGGGCCGGGAGACCCAGTACTTC; CDR3 protein: CASSLMQGEGRETQYF
D gene: TRBD1; J gene: TRBJ2-1; clone size: many; V gene: TRBV12-3/TRBV12-4; CDR3 DNA: TGTGCCAGCAGTAGAGACAGGGGGACCTACAATGAGCAGTTCTTC; CDR3 protein: CASSRDRGTYNEQFF
D gene: TRBD1; J gene: TRBJ1-2; clone size: many; V gene: TRBV12-3/TRBV12-4; CDR3 DNA: TGTGCCAGCAGTGCGGGACAGGCGTATGGCTACACCTTC; CDR3 protein: CASSAGQAYGYTF
D gene: TRBD1; J gene: TRBJ2-7; clone size: NA; V gene: TRBV6-2/TRBV6-3; CDR3 DNA: TGTGCCAGCAGTTCGTCTCCGGGGACAGGAATTTTCTACGAGCAGTACTTC; CDR3 protein: CASSSSPGTGIFYEQYF
D gene: NA; J gene: TRBJ2-1; clone size: many; V gene: TRBV4-3; CDR3 DNA: TGCGCCAGCAGCCAAGAGGGGTACAATGAGCAGTTCTTC; CDR3 protein: CASSQEGYNEQFF
D gene: NA; J gene: TRBJ2-5; clone size: many; V gene: TRBV20-1; CDR3 DNA: TGCAGTGCTAGCTGGAAGACCCAGTACTTC; CDR3 protein: CSASWKTQYF
D gene: NA; J gene: TRBJ2-3; clone size: many; V gene: TRBV3-1; CDR3 DNA: TGTGCCAGCAGATCCCCCGGGGATACGCAGTATTTT; CDR3 protein: CASRSPGDTQYF